The T cell receptor (beta chain) described here comes from a study of regulatory T cells in long-lasting Graves disease. The wider study: For a period under 3 months, newly diagnosed Graves' patients had taken antithyroid drugs.

The time point was: newly diagnosed GD, antithyroid drugs for less than 3 months. Following extraction of RNA from PBMCs, that RNA was used to make the TCR library. Peripheral blood, approximately 9.6 milliliters of it, was drawn into EDTA tubes. Building of the TCR beta libraries involved iRepertoire HTBI primers and Arm-PCR of CDR3 regions. How the authors handled the data: Spanning all samples, the identified segments comprised approximately 57 TRBV and about 13 TRBJ. TCRdb redid the calling of the multiplex PCR reads with MiXCR, one entry per CDR3 protein. The V and J calls follow TCRdb's processing rather than the paper's. The sample shows 200,000 to 300,000 distinct CDR3 sequences, around 20% of them seen only once. For this clonotype: What it recognizes is unknown.

J was trimmed by 10 bases and V by 6 bases; bases with no gene match: 7. This CDR3 has 13 residues. Germline-derived CDR1 and CDR2 are MNHNS and SASEGT. Points from the study as a whole: In persistent patients, shared public clonotypes (more than 2,500) outnumbered those in new patients (about 970).

The chain combines TRBV6-1 with TRBJ2-7; 12 nucleotides agree with TRBD2. The specimen comprised peripheral blood mononuclear cells (PBMCs), sampled at new diagnosis, from a patient treated with antithyroid drugs. The origin of this receptor is a female donor with Graves disease. The CDR3 protein is CASSRLAGAQQYF. The CDR3 DNA reads as TGTGCCAGCAGCCGACTAGCGGGAGCGCAACAGTACTTC.